This paragraph reports one TCR beta chain. The sample originates from a study of blood T cell repertoires in COVID-19. In the study overall: Both acute and convalescent COVID-19 samples were obtained from the United States, Italy and Spain. T cells, B-cell-depleted T cells, or PBMCs provided the cDNA or gDNA that served as material.

As handled by the study authors: Estimation of nucleated cell counts was performed using reference gene primer amplification. Method: immunoSEQ multiplex PCR; TCRdb's copy keeps in-frame clones and lacks some. The D gene and trimming were derived from the DNA, and the V and J assignments and clone size from that table. The sample includes 55,000 to 80,000 clones, around four fifths of them seen just once. The ends lost 0 bases at V and 0 bases at J; junction bases unmatched: 9. This CDR3 has 19 residues. Germline lookup yields CDR1 SGHAT and CDR2 FQNNGV. The chain is built from TRBV11-2 and TRBJ2-1; 9 bases map to TRBD2. Material for sequencing was peripheral blood. The source is a woman older than 75 with acute or convalescent COVID-19. This chain's CDR3 is CASSLDLLAGVSSYNEQFF. CDR3 bases: TGTGCCAGCAGCTTAGATCTTTTAGCGGGAGTGAGCTCCTACAATGAGCAGTTCTTC.